The subject of this entry is one T cell receptor beta chain. Its antigen remains unknown. Germline-derived CDR1 and CDR2 are SGHTA and FQGTGA. The CDR3 runs to 17 residues. These data belong to a study of monozygotic twins with inflammatory bowel disease. Eight separate reactions per sample served to make cDNA. Template switching was used to attach UMIs, which incorporated a 6-nucleotide sample barcode. TCRdb reanalyzed the 5' RACE reads and collapses them to one entry per CDR3 protein, without DNA. The sample has over 100,000 distinct CDR3 sequences. Study results and limitations: Lower TCRbeta diversity (inverse Simpson) was seen in IBD patients than in healthy co-twins.

The rearrangement links TRBV7-3 to TRBJ2-2; TCRdb selects TRBD2, and the lack of DNA leaves this call unchecked. The receptor's source is a human donor with ulcerative colitis or Crohn's disease, or a healthy co-twin of an affected twin (not recorded which). The sequencing sample was made of blood. CDR3 protein: CASSFSSGGENTGELFF. The variable domain in full, with the rest retrieved from reference TRBV7-3 and TRBJ2-2, is GAGVSQTPSNKVTEKGKYVELRCDPISGHTALYWYRQSLGQGPEFLIYFQGTGAADDSGLPNDRFFAVRPEGSVSTLKIQRTERGDSAVYLCASSFSSGGENTGELFFGEGSRLTVL.